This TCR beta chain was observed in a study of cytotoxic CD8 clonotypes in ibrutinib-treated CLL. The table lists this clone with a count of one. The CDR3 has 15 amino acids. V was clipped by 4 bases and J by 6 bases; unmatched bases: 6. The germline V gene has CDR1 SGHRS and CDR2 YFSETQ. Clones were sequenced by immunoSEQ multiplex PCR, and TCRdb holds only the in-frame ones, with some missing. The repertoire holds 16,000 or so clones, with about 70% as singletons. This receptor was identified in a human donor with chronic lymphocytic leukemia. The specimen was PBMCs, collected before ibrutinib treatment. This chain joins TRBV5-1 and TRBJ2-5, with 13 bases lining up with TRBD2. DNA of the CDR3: TGCGCCAGCAGCGAGACTAGCGGGGGGAAACAGACCCAGTACTTC. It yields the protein CASSETSGGKQTQYF.